This TCR beta chain is from a study of shared clonotypes between healthy human individuals. In germline, CDR1 is MNHNS, CDR2 SASEGT. The length of the CDR3 is 18 residues. V lost 2 bases, J lost 3 bases, and 8 bases stayed unmatched. The assay was immunoSEQ multiplex PCR, and TCRdb's table has in-frame clones only and misses some. This sample has over a million clones, with 65% to 75% found just once. This chain links TRBV6-1 with TRBJ2-4, with TRBD1 identical over 12 bases. The receptor comes from a young man in good health. Specimen: memory CD4+ T cells sorted from blood. Subset denoted: CD45RA-negative fraction. The CDR3 is CASSEIPGTGGVKNIQYF. The CDR3 coding sequence is TGTGCCAGCAGTGAAATCCCTGGGACAGGGGGCGTCAAAAACATTCAGTACTTC.